Described below is a single T cell receptor (beta chain) sequence and its context. Its antigen is unknown. The data originate from a study of beta chain features in type 1 diabetes. Study results and limitations: In cDNA sequencing, cells with high TCR expression could be over-represented.

Each donor gave one heparinised blood draw averaging around 120 mL. Germline CDR1 is MDHEN and CDR2 is SYDVKM. Trimming cost V 7 bases and J 2 bases, with 9 bases left between them. The CDR3 runs to 12 residues. TCRB transcripts that were expressed got sequenced, as all of the isolated RNA had been reverse transcribed. Only in-frame clones appear in the TCRdb table, and some are missing; sequencing was by immunoSEQ multiplex PCR. This table has approximately 140,000 clones, roughly 53% appearing once. The V and J genes are TRBV28 and TRBJ2-7, with D possibly being TRBD1 (5 bases). This clonotype was sampled from a young man in good health. Sequences were obtained from Tregs from blood. This CDR3 is CASIGHPYEQYF. The CDR3 coding sequence is TGTGCCAGCATCGGACACCCCTACGAGCAGTACTTC.